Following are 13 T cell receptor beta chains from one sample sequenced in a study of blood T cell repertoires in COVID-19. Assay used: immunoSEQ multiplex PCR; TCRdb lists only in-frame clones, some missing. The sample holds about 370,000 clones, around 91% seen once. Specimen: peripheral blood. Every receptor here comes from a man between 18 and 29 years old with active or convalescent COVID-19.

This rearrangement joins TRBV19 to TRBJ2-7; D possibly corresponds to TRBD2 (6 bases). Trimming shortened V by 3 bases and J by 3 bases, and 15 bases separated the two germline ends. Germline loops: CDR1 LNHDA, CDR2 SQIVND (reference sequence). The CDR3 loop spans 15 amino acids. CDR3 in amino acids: CASSIYGRVGYEQYF. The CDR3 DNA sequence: TGTGCCAGTAGTATTTACGGGAGAGTGGGCTACGAGCAGTACTTC.

In nucleotides, the CDR3 is TGTGCCAGCAGTCAGCGGGGGGGAGTCCTAAGGAATGAGCAGTTCTTC. Its protein is CASSQRGGVLRNEQFF. V is TRBV6-4 and J is TRBJ2-1, with 10 bases aligning to TRBD2. V gave up 5 bases and J gave up 7 bases; unmatched junction bases: 11. Germline-derived CDR1 and CDR2 are MRHNA and SNTAGT. This CDR3 contains 16 residues.

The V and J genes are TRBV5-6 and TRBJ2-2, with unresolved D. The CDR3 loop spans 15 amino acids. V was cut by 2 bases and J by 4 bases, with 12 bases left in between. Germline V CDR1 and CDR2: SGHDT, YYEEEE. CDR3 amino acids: CASSFVAAVTGELFF. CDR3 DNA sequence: TGTGCCAGCAGCTTTGTGGCCGCCGTCACCGGGGAGCTGTTTTTT.

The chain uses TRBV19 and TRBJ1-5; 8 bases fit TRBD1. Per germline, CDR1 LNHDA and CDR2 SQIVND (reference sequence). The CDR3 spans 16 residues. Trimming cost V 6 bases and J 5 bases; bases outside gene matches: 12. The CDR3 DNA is TGTGCCAGTAGCAACGGGTTCCAGGGGGCGGATCAGCCCCAGCATTTT. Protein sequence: CASSNGFQGADQPQHF.

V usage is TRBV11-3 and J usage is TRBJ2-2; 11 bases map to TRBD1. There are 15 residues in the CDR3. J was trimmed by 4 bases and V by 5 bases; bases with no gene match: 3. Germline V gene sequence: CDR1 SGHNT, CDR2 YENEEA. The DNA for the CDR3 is TGTGCCAGCAGCCCCGGGACAGGGGGCACCGGGGAGCTGTTTTTT. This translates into CASSPGTGGTGELFF.

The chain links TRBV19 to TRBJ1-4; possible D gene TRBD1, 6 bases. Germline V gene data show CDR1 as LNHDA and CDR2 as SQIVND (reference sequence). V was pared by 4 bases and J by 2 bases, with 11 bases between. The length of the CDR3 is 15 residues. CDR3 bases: TGTGCCAGTAGTACAGGACAGTTGACTAATGAAAAACTGTTTTTT. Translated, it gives CASSTGQLTNEKLFF. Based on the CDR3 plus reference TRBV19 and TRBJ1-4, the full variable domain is DGGITQSPKYLFRKEGQNVTLSCEQNLNHDAMYWYRQDPGQGLRLIYYSQIVNDFQKGDIAEGYSVSREKKESFPLTVTSAQKNPTAFYLCASSTGQLTNEKLFFGSGTQLSVL.

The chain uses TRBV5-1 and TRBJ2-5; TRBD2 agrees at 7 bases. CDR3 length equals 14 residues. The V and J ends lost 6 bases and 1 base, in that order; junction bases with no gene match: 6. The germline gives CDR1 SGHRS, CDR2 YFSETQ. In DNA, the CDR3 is TGCGCCAGCACAAACGGGAGGCCCCAAGAGACCCAGTACTTC. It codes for CASTNGRPQETQYF.

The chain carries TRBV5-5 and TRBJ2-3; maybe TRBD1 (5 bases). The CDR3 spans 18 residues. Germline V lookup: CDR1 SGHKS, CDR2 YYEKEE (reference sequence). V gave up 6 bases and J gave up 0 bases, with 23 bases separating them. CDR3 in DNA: TGTGCCAGCACCCGAGGTGATAGGGGCGACCCTAGCACAGATACGCAGTATTTT. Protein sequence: CASTRGDRGDPSTDTQYF.

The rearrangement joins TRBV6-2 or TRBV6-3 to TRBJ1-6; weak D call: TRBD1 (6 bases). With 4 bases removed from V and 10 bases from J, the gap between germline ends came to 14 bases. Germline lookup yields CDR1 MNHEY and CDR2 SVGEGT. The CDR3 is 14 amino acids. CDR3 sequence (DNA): TGTGCCAGCAGTTCCCAACAGGGACGATCACCCCTCCACTTT. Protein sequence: CASSSQQGRSPLHF.

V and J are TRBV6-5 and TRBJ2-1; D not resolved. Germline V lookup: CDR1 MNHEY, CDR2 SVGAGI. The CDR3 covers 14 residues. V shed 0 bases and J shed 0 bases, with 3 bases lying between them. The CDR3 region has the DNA TGTGCCAGCAGTTACTCCTCCTCCTACAATGAGCAGTTCTTC. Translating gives CASSYSSSYNEQFF.

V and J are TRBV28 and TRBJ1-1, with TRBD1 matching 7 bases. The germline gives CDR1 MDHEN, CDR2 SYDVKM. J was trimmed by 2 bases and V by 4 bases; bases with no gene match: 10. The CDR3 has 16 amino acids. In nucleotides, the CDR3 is TGTGCCAGCAGTTCCATGGGACAGCGGCTAAACACTGAAGCTTTCTTT. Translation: CASSSMGQRLNTEAFF.

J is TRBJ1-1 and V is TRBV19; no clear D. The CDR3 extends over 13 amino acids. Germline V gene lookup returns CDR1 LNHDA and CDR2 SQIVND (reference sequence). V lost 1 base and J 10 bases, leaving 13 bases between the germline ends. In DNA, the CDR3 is TGTGCCAGTAGTATAGTTAGCCAGTCTAGAGCTTTCTTT. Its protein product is CASSIVSQSRAFF.

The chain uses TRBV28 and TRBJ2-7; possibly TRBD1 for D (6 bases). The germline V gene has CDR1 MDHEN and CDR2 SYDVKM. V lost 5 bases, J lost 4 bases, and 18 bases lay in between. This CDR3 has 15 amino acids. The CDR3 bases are TGTGCCAGCAGTCCCCGGGACATCGGTGGGTACGAGCAGTACTTC. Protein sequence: CASSPRDIGGYEQYF.